The clone carrying this T cell receptor (beta chain) has only one observation. Sequencing was performed with immunoSEQ multiplex PCR; in TCRdb, only in-frame clones are kept and a portion is missing. The sample has roughly 86,000 clones, roughly 92% seen once. Germline CDR1 SGHTA, CDR2 FQGNSA. This CDR3 contains 19 residues. Trimming pared 4 bases from V and 2 bases from J, leaving 21 bases between. The entry originates in a study of T cell changes during pregnancy in multiple sclerosis. Here the sequenced sample was peripheral blood, taken in the first trimester of pregnancy. The clonotype was recovered from a female donor with multiple sclerosis, enrolled in a pregnancy study. The chain carries TRBV7-2 and TRBJ2-6; D possibly corresponds to TRBD2 (6 bases). CDR3 protein: CASSSAGMSSRAGANVLTF. CDR3 bases: TGTGCCAGCAGCTCAGCGGGTATGTCGTCCAGGGCTGGGGCCAACGTCCTGACTTTC.